The TCR beta chain under discussion was sequenced for a study of T cells in localized non-small cell lung cancer. This clone has just one count. Its antigen is currently unknown. Study outcomes and limitations: A median of approximately 60 of the top 100 tumor clones appeared in adjacent lung, which was paired and uninvolved. Sequencing was limited to one tumor region, leaving the possibility of heterogeneity open. Higher blood T cell density tracked longer overall survival. Highest T cell clonality was seen in uninvolved adjacent lung, surpassing that measured in tumor.

The assay was immunoSEQ multiplex PCR, and TCRdb's table has in-frame clones only and misses some. The repertoire consists of 8,500 or so clones, with about 60% occurring once and the leading ten covering almost 8%. The TCR was taken from a male donor at least 60 years old with stage I squamous cell lung carcinoma. The material sequenced was lymph node tissue, taken before any cancer treatment.

DNA of the CDR3: TGTGCCAGTAGTCCCCTGGGACAGGGCTACAATGAGCAGTTCTTC. Its protein is CASSPLGQGYNEQFF. The chain uses TRBV19 and TRBJ2-1; 9 nucleotides align to TRBD1. CDR1 and CDR2 from the germline V gene are LNHDA and SQIVND (reference sequence). This CDR3 contains 15 residues. The J segment lost 3 bases and the V segment lost 5 bases, leaving 5 bases of the junction unmatched.